This TCR beta chain appears in the sequencing data of a study of OX40 agonist ivuxolimab in advanced cancers. Study background: Given to patients was ivuxolimab, an agonistic anti-OX40 (CD134) antibody. Therapy given before enrollment (anti-PD-1, anti-PD-L1 or anti-CTLA-4) was allowed, and over 35% had some.

Germline CDR1 and CDR2: SNHLY and FYNNEI. This CDR3 comprises 15 residues. The V end was cut by 3 bases, the J end by 0 bases, with 11 bases between. Clones were sequenced by immunoSEQ multiplex PCR, and TCRdb holds only the in-frame ones, with some missing. This table has about 62,000 clones, 85% appearing once. This clone was seen only once. Its antigen remains unknown. Study observations and caveats: CD8+ T cells averaged more expanded clones than CD4+.

The chain uses TRBV2 and TRBJ1-2; no clear D. Sequences were derived from CD4+ or CD8+ T cells sorted from blood, sampled in a trial of the OX40 agonist ivuxolimab. The sequence was collected from an adult with an advanced solid tumor such as melanoma, head and neck, liver or kidney cancer. CDR3 nucleotides: TGTGCCAGCAGTGATCCACTAGACCCTAACTATGGCTACACCTTC. This codes for CASSDPLDPNYGYTF.